The following is a T cell receptor beta chain sequence with its context. Looked up from germline, CDR1 is SEHNR and CDR2 is FQNEAQ (reference sequence). This CDR3 spans 15 amino acids. Trimming removed 5 bases at V and 2 bases at J, with 12 bases between. This sample is part of a study of blood T cell repertoires in COVID-19. For the study at large: Sites in the United States, Italy and Spain provided acute and convalescent COVID-19 samples. Nucleic acid was either cDNA or gDNA, and it came from T cells, B-cell-depleted T cells, or PBMCs.

Using immunoSEQ multiplex PCR, the repertoire was profiled, and TCRdb retains in-frame clones only, with some absent. The sample shows fewer than 80,000 clones, 80% to 95% of them seen only once. This sequence joins TRBV7-9 and TRBJ2-2; maybe TRBD2 (6 bases). The receptor's source is a human donor in a cohort sampled during active COVID-19. Sequencing was done on a sample of peripheral blood. CDR3 bases: TGTGCCAGCAGCCCCGGGACTCCTAACACCGGGGAGCTGTTTTTT. Translation gives CASSPGTPNTGELFF.